These T cell receptor beta chains were read from a single sample in a study of blood T cell repertoires in COVID-19. Clones were sequenced by immunoSEQ multiplex PCR, and TCRdb holds only the in-frame ones, with some missing. The sample shows over 200,000 clones, around nine tenths of them seen only once. Sequencing was carried out using peripheral blood. The receptor source for this set is a woman aged 55 to 70 with acute or convalescent COVID-19. Both conserved end residues are part of each CDR3. D genes are given only for firm matches. Size tells how often a clone was seen (once, few, many) or the class of an expanded clone, and some rows leave it out.

V gene	J gene	CDR3 length	clone size	D gene	CDR3 protein	CDR3 DNA
TRBV7-9	TRBJ2-7	16	.	.	CASSLAKGQHSYEQYF	TGTGCCAGCAGCTTAGCCAAAGGACAACACTCCTACGAGCAGTACTTC
TRBV7-3	TRBJ2-1	13	.	.	CASSLDSFNEQFF	TGTGCCAGCAGTTTGGACAGCTTCAATGAGCAGTTCTTC
TRBV10-3	TRBJ1-2	18	.	TRBD1	CAINSAEGQGWTNYGYTF	TGTGCCATCAACTCGGCAGAGGGACAGGGATGGACTAACTATGGCTACACCTTC
TRBV28	TRBJ1-5	15	.	.	CASSLQGIPNQPQHF	TGTGCCAGCAGTTTACAGGGAATACCCAATCAGCCCCAGCATTTT
TRBV19	TRBJ1-2	12	.	.	CAVRVRDYGYTF	TGTGCCGTCAGGGTCCGAGACTATGGCTACACCTTC
TRBV30	TRBJ2-2	15	.	TRBD1	CAWSSTGIGAGELFF	TGTGCCTGGAGTTCGACAGGGATTGGGGCCGGGGAGCTGTTTTTT
TRBV11-2	TRBJ1-2	17	.	.	CASSLVRAGLLNYGYTF	TGTGCCAGCAGCTTAGTCCGAGCAGGCCTCCTTAACTATGGCTACACCTTC
TRBV11-2	TRBJ1-4	13	.	.	CASSLQRREKLFF	TGTGCCAGCAGCCTCCAACGTCGGGAAAAACTGTTTTTT
TRBV15	TRBJ1-2	13	once	TRBD1	CATSQDRGYGYTF	TGTGCCACCAGCCAGGACAGGGGTTATGGCTACACCTTC
TRBV15	TRBJ1-1	16	.	.	CATSRDLYRLGTEAFF	TGTGCCACCAGCAGAGATTTGTACAGGTTGGGCACTGAAGCTTTCTTT
TRBV20-1	TRBJ2-1	11	.	TRBD2	CSAVAGNEQFF	TGCAGTGCTGTAGCGGGCAATGAGCAGTTCTTC
TRBV28	TRBJ1-2	10	.	TRBD1	CASGTGGDFF	TGTGCCAGCGGAACAGGGGGCGATTTCTTC
TRBV20-1	TRBJ1-2	12	.	.	CSASPGLYGYTF	TGCAGTGCTAGTCCAGGACTCTATGGCTACACCTTC
TRBV2	TRBJ2-5	15	once	TRBD1	CASSELDRGGETQYF	TGTGCCAGCAGTGAACTGGACAGGGGTGGCGAGACCCAGTACTTC
TRBV7-6	TRBJ1-4	15	.	TRBD1	CASSANRGTNEKLFF	TGTGCCAGCAGCGCAAACAGGGGAACTAATGAAAAACTGTTTTTT
TRBV29-1	TRBJ2-3	13	.	.	CSCSGTFTDTQYF	TGCAGCTGCTCTGGGACTTTCACAGATACGCAGTATTTT
TRBV7-9	TRBJ1-2	16	.	TRBD1	CASSLVSGGPDYGYTF	TGTGCCAGCAGCTTAGTGTCAGGGGGCCCAGACTATGGCTACACCTTC
TRBV18	TRBJ1-1	12	.	.	CASSPQEGEAFF	TGTGCCAGCTCACCCCAGGAGGGTGAAGCTTTCTTT
TRBV7-6	TRBJ2-3	15	.	.	CASSLETFSTDTQYF	TGTGCCAGCAGCTTAGAGACATTTAGCACAGATACGCAGTATTTT
TRBV5-1	TRBJ2-3	15	.	TRBD2	CASSSGTSVLDTQYF	TGCGCCAGCAGCTCCGGGACTAGTGTATTGGATACGCAGTATTTT
TRBV7-8	TRBJ2-1	19	.	TRBD2	CASSPRTSAGQSSYNEQFF	TGTGCCAGCAGTCCTCGGACTAGCGCAGGACAGAGCTCCTACAATGAGCAGTTCTTC
TRBV19	TRBJ1-4	17	.	TRBD1	CASSIALLQGGKEKLFF	TGTGCCAGTAGTATCGCTCTCCTACAGGGGGGAAAAGAAAAACTGTTTTTT
TRBV15	TRBJ2-3	16	.	.	CATSRRQVSSTDTQYF	TGTGCCACCAGCAGACGACAGGTTTCTAGCACAGATACGCAGTATTTT
TRBV28	TRBJ1-3	16	.	TRBD1	CASSSHTGQAGNTIYF	TGTGCCAGCAGTTCCCACACAGGACAGGCTGGAAACACCATATATTTT
TRBV5-6	TRBJ2-7	14	.	TRBD1	CASSLRDSPLEQYF	TGTGCCAGCAGCCTTCGGGACAGTCCCCTCGAGCAGTACTTC
TRBV5-1	TRBJ2-3	15	.	TRBD2	CASSLERGGADTQYF	TGCGCCAGCAGCCTCGAGCGGGGGGGCGCAGATACGCAGTATTTT
TRBV7-8	TRBJ2-2	15	.	.	CASGEYRIHTGELFF	TGTGCCAGCGGGGAGTATCGGATTCACACCGGGGAGCTGTTTTTT
TRBV6-2/TRBV6-3	TRBJ2-3	15	.	.	CASSHGTYRTDTQYF	TGTGCCAGCAGTCACGGGACTTACCGCACAGATACGCAGTATTTT
TRBV30	TRBJ1-4	12	once	.	CAWNIRGEKLFF	TGTGCCTGGAATATAAGAGGGGAAAAACTGTTTTTT
TRBV7-6	TRBJ2-5	16	.	TRBD2	CASSVTSGGSLETQYF	TGTGCCAGCAGCGTGACTAGCGGGGGATCCCTGGAGACCCAGTACTTC
TRBV28	TRBJ1-4	15	.	.	CASRYRHREGEKLFF	TGTGCCAGCAGATACCGACACAGGGAGGGGGAAAAACTGTTTTTT
TRBV2	TRBJ2-5	14	.	.	CASSVQRPLETQYF	TGTGCCAGCAGTGTGCAGAGGCCCCTGGAGACCCAGTACTTC
TRBV23-1	TRBJ1-1	10	.	.	CASKALEAFF	TGCGCCAGCAAAGCACTTGAAGCTTTCTTT
TRBV5-4	TRBJ2-5	16	.	TRBD1	CASSPAPRGPKETQYF	TGTGCCAGCAGCCCGGCCCCTAGGGGGCCGAAGGAGACCCAGTACTTC
TRBV19	TRBJ2-2	17	.	TRBD2	CASTVPRSGSFPGELFF	TGTGCCAGTACGGTTCCCCGGAGCGGGAGCTTTCCCGGGGAGCTGTTTTTT
TRBV12-3/TRBV12-4	TRBJ2-3	13	.	.	CASSKPEQDTQYF	TGTGCCAGCAGTAAGCCGGAGCAAGATACGCAGTATTTT
TRBV15	TRBJ1-5	13	once	.	CATSRLFNQPQHF	TGTGCCACCAGCAGATTATTTAATCAGCCCCAGCATTTT